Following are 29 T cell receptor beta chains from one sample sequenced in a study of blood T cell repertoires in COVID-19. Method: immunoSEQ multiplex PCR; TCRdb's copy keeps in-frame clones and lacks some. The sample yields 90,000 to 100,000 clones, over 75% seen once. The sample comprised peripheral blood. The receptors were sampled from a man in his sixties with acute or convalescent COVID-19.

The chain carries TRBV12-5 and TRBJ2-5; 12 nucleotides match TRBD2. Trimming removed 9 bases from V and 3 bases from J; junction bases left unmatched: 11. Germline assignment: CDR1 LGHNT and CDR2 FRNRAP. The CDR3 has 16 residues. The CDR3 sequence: CASSPTWTSGKETQYF. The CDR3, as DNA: TGTGCTAGCAGCCCCACCTGGACTAGCGGGAAAGAGACCCAGTACTTC.

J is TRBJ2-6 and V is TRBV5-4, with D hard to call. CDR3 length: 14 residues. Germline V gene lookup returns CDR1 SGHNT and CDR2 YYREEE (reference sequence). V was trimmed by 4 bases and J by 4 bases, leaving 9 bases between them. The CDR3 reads CASSPLRGANVLTF. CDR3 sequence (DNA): TGTGCCAGCAGCCCACTTCGCGGGGCCAACGTCCTGACTTTC.

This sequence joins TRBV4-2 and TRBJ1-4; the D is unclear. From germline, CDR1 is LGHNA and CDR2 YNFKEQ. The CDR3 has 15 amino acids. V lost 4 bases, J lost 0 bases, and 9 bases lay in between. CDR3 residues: CASSPPQATNEKLFF. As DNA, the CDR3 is TGTGCCAGCAGCCCTCCGCAGGCAACTAATGAAAAACTGTTTTTT.

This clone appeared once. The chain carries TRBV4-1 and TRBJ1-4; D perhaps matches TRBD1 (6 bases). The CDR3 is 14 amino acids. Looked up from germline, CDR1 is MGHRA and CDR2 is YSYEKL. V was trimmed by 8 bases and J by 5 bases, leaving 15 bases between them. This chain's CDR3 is CASSRGGMNEKLFF. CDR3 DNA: TGCGCCAGCTCGAGGGGGGGAATGAATGAAAAACTGTTTTTT.

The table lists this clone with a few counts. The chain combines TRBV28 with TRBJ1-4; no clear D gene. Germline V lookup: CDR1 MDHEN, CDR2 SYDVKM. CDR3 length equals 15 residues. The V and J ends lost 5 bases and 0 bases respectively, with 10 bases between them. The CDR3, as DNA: TGTGCCAGCAGTCCTCGACGGGCAACTAATGAAAAACTGTTTTTT. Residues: CASSPRRATNEKLFF. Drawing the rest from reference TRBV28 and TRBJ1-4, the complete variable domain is DVKVTQSSRYLVKRTGEKVFLECVQDMDHENMFWYRQDPGLGLRLIYFSYDVKMKEKGDIPEGYSVSREKKERFSLILESASTNQTSMYLCASSPRRATNEKLFFGSGTQLSVL.

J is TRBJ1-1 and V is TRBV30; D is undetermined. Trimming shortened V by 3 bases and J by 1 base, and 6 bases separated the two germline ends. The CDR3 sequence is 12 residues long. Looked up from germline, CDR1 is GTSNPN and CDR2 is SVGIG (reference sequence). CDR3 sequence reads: CAWRPENTEAFF. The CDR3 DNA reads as TGTGCCTGGAGGCCAGAGAACACTGAAGCTTTCTTT.

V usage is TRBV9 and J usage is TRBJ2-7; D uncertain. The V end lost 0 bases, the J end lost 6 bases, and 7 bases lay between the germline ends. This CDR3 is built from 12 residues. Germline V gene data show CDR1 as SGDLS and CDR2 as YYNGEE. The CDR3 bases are TGTGCCAGCAGCGTAGGAGCGTCCGAGCAGTACTTC. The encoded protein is CASSVGASEQYF.

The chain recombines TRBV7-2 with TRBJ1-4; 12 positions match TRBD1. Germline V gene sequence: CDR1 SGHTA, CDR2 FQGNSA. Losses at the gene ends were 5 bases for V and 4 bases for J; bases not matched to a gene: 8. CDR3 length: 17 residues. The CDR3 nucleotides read TGTGCCAGCAGCATTGGAGGGACAGGGGGCGGTAATGAAAAACTGTTTTTT. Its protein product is CASSIGGTGGGNEKLFF.

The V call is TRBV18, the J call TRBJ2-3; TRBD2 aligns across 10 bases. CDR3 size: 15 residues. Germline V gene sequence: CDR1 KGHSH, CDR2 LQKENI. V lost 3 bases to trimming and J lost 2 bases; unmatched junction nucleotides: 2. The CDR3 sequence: CASSPTSGNTDTQYF. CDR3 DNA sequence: TGTGCCAGCTCACCCACTAGCGGGAACACAGATACGCAGTATTTT.

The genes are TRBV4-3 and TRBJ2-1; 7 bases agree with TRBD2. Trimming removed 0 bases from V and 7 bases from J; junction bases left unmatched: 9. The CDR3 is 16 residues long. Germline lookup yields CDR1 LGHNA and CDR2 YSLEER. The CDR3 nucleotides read TGCGCCAGCAGCCAAGATCATTGGCGGGAGCTTAATGAGCAGTTCTTC. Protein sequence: CASSQDHWRELNEQFF.

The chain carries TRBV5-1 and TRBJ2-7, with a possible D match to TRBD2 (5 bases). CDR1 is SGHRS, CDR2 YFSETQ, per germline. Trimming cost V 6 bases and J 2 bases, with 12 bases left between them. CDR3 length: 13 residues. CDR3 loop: CASKEDGAYEQYF. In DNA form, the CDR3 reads TGCGCCAGCAAGGAGGACGGAGCCTACGAGCAGTACTTC.

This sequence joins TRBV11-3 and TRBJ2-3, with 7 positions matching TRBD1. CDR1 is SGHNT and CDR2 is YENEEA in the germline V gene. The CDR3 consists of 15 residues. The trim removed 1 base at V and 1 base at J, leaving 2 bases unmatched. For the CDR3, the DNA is TGTGCCAGCAGCTTAGGGGACAGAGGCACAGATACGCAGTATTTT. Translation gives CASSLGDRGTDTQYF.

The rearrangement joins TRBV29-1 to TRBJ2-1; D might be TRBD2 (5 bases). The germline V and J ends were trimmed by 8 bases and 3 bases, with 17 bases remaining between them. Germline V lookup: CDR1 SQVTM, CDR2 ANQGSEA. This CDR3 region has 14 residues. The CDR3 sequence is CSCLKDFNYNEQFF. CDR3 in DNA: TGCAGCTGCTTGAAGGACTTCAACTACAATGAGCAGTTCTTC.

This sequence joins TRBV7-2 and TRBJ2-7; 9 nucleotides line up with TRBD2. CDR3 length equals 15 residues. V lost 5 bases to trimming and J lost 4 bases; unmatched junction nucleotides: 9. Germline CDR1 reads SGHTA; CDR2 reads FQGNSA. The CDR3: CASSPGASGTYEQYF. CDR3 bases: TGTGCCAGCAGCCCGGGGGCTAGCGGGACGTACGAGCAGTACTTC.

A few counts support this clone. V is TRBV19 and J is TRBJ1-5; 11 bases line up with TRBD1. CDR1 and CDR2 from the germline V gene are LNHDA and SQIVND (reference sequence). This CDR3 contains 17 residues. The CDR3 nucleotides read TGTGCTACGTTGGGACAGGGGGTGAGTAGGAGCAATCAGCCCCAGCATTTT. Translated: CATLGQGVSRSNQPQHF. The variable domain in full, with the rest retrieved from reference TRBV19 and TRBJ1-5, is DGGITQSPKYLFRKEGQNVTLSCEQNLNHDAMYWYRQDPGQGLRLIYYSQIVNDFQKGDIAEGYSVSREKKESFPLTVTSAQKNPTAFYLCATLGQGVSRSNQPQHFGDGTRLSIL.

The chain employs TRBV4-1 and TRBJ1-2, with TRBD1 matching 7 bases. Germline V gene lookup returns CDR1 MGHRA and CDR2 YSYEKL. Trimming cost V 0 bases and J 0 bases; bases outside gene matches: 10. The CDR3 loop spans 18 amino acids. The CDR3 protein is CASSQDRALTGTNYGYTF. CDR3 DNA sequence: TGCGCCAGCAGCCAAGATCGCGCCCTGACAGGGACTAACTATGGCTACACCTTC.

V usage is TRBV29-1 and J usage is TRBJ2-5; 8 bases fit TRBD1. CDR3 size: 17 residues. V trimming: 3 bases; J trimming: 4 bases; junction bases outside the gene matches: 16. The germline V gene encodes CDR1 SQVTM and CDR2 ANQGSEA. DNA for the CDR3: TGCAGCGTTGAGGAAGGGTCGATGACAGGGGTGGCAGAGACCCAGTACTTC. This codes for CSVEEGSMTGVAETQYF.

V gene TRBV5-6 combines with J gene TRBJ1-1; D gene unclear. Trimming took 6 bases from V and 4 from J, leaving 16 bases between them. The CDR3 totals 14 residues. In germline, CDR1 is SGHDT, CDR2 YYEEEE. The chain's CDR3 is CASTRRGWLTEAFF. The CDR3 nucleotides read TGTGCCAGCACCCGCCGAGGGTGGCTCACTGAAGCTTTCTTT.

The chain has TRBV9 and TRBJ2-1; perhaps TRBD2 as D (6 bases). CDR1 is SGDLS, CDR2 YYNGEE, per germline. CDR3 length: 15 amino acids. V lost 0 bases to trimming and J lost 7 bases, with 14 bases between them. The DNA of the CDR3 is TGTGCCAGCAGCGTAGATCCGGGAGAATCGAATGAGCAGTTCTTC. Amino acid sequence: CASSVDPGESNEQFF.

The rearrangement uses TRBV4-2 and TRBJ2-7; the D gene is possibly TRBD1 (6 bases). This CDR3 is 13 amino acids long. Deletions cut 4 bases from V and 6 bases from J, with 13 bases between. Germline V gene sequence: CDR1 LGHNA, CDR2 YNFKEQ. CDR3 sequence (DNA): TGTGCCAGCAGCCCACCGGACAGTCTCGAGCAGTACTTC. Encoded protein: CASSPPDSLEQYF.

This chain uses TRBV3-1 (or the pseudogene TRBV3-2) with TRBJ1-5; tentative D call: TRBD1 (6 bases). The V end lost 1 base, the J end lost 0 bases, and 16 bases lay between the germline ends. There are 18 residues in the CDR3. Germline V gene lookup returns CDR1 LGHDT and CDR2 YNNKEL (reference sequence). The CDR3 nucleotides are TGTGCCAGCAGCCAAGGGTTGGGGGACATCCCTAGCAATCAGCCCCAGCATTTT. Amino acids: CASSQGLGDIPSNQPQHF.

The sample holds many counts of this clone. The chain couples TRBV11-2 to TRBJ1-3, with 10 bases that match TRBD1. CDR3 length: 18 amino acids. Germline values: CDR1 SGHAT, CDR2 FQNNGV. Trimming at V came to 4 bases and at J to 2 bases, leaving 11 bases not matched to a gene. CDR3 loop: CASSSLDRGRGAGNTIYF. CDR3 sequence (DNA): TGTGCCAGCAGCTCTTTAGACAGGGGGCGAGGAGCTGGAAACACCATATATTTT.

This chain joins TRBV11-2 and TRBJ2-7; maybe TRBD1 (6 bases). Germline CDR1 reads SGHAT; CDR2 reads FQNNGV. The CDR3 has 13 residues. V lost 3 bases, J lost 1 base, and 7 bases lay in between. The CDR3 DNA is TGTGCCAGCAGCTTCGGACAGTCCTACGAGCAGTACTTC. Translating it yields CASSFGQSYEQYF.

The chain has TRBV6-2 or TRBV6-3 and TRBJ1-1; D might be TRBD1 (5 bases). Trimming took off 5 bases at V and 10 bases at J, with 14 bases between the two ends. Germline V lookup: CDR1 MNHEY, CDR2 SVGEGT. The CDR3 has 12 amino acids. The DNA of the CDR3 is TGTGCCAGCAGTGCGGGACTGCGCAGAGCTTTCTTT. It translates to CASSAGLRRAFF.

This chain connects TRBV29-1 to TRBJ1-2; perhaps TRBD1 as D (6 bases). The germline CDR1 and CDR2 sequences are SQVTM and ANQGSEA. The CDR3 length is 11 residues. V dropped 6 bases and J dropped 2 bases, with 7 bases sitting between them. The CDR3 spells CSVDRNYGYTF. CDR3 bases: TGCAGCGTAGACAGGAACTATGGCTACACCTTC.

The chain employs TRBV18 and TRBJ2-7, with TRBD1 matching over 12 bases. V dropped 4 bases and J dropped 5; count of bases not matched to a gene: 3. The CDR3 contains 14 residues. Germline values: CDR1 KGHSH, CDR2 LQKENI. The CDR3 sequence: CASSQGQGAHEQYF. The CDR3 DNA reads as TGTGCCAGCTCACAGGGACAGGGGGCTCACGAGCAGTACTTC.

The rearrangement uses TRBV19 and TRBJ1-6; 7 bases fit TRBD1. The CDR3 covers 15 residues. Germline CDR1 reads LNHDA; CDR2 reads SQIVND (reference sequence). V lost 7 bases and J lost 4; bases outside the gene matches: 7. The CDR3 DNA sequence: TGTGCCAGTACCCACGACAGGGCATATAATTCACCCCTCCACTTT. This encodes CASTHDRAYNSPLHF.

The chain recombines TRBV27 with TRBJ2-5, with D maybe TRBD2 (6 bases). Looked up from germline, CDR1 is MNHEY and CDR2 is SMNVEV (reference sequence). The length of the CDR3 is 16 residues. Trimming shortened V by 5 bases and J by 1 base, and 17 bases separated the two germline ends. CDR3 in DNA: TGTGCCAGCAGTCTTGATCCCGGGACTGTCCAAGAGACCCAGTACTTC. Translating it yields CASSLDPGTVQETQYF.

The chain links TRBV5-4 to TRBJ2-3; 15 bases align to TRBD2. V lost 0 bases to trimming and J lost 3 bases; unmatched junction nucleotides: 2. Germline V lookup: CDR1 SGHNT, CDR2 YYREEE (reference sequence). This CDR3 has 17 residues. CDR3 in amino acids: CASSLGGLAGGTDTQYF. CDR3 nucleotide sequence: TGTGCCAGCAGCTTGGGGGGACTAGCGGGAGGAACAGATACGCAGTATTTT. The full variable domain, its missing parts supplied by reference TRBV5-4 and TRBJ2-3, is ETGVTQSPTHLIKTRGQQVTLRCSSQSGHNTVSWYQQALGQGPQFIFQYYREEENGRGNFPPRFSGLQFPNYSSELNVNALELDDSALYLCASSLGGLAGGTDTQYFGPGTRLTVL.